The 4 T cell receptor beta chains listed next were all sequenced from one sample in a study of T cell clonotyping in hematopoietic cell transplantation. Method: immunoSEQ multiplex PCR; TCRdb's copy keeps in-frame clones and lacks some. The data contain 20,000 or so clones, roughly nine tenths of them singletons. Sample time point: recipient sample about 28 days before transplant, after cytoreduction. Sequenced material: peripheral blood mononuclear cells, taken before stem cell transplant. All receptors come from a young man with biphenotypic leukemia. Some clones in this sample may be carry-over from other donors' samples.

The rearrangement links TRBV7-2 to TRBJ2-3; D call uncertain. The germline V gene has CDR1 SGHTA and CDR2 FQGNSA. V was clipped by 5 bases and J by 3 bases, with 6 bases between them. There are 12 residues in the CDR3. As DNA, the CDR3 is TGTGCCAGCAGCCCAAAGACAGATACGCAGTATTTT. Translated: CASSPKTDTQYF. The whole variable domain, remainder taken from reference TRBV7-2 and TRBJ2-3, is GAGVSQSPSNKVTEKGKDVELRCDPISGHTALYWYRQSLGQGLEFLIYFQGNSAPDKSGLPSDRFSAERTGGSVSTLTIQRTQQEDSAVYLCASSPKTDTQYFGPGTRLTVL.

The chain carries TRBV6-5 and TRBJ1-2; D call uncertain. The CDR3 spans 14 residues. Germline V lookup: CDR1 MNHEY, CDR2 SVGAGI. V lost 0 bases and J lost 4, with 9 bases in between. The CDR3 nucleotides are TGTGCCAGCAGTTACTCGTTGCAGCTCTATGGCTACACCTTC. Protein sequence: CASSYSLQLYGYTF.

The chain employs TRBV29-1 and TRBJ2-7, with 8 bases that match TRBD1. Germline-derived CDR1 and CDR2 are SQVTM and ANQGSEA. The CDR3 spans 12 residues. V gave up 3 bases and J gave up 3 bases; unmatched junction bases: 1. CDR3 residues: CSVETGDYEQYF. The CDR3 DNA is TGCAGCGTTGAGACAGGGGACTACGAGCAGTACTTC.

The rearrangement links TRBV10-2 to TRBJ2-2; 10 bases are shared with TRBD2. Germline CDR1 WSHSY, CDR2 SAAADI. CDR3 size: 15 residues. V lost 6 bases, J lost 3 bases, and 4 bases stayed unmatched. CDR3: CASRLAGGHTGELFF. CDR3 nucleotide sequence: TGCGCCAGCAGATTAGCGGGGGGACACACCGGGGAGCTGTTTTTT.